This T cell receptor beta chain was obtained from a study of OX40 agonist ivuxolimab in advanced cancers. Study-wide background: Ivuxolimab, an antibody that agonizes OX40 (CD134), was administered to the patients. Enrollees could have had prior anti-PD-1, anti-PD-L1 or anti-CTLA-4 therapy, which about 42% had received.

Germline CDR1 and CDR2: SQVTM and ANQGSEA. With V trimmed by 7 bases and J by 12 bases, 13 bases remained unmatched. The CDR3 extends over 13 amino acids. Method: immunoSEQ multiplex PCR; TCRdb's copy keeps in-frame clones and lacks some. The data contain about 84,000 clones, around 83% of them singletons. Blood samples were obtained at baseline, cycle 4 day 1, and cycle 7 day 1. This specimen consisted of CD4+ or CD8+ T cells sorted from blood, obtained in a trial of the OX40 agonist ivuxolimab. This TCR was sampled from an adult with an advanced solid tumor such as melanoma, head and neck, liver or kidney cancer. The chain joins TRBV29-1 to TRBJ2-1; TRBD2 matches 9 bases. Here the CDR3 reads CSALAGALSWQFF. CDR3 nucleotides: TGCAGCGCCTTAGCGGGAGCGCTATCTTGGCAGTTCTTC.